This TCR beta chain is from a study of T cells in Graves' hyperthyroidism and ophthalmopathy. The CDR3 is 17 residues long. The ends lost 2 bases at V and 0 bases at J; junction bases unmatched: 6. Germline CDR1 is SGHVS and CDR2 is FQNEAQ. RNA transcripts provided the source from which TCR beta CDR3 regions were amplified. The HTBI primer set was used in a first-round RT-PCR of the TCR CDR3. TCRdb reprocessed the multiplex PCR reads via MiXCR and lists one record per CDR3 protein. The data contain roughly 420,000 distinct CDR3 sequences, approximately 15% of them singletons. This clonotype showed up many times.

J is TRBJ1-5 and V is TRBV7-8, with TRBD1 matching 8 bases. Sequencing input: blood. This receptor was identified in a young woman with Graves' hyperthyroidism. In DNA, the CDR3 is TGTGCCAGCAGCTTACCCAACAGGGGGTATAGCAATCAGCCCCAGCATTTT. Protein product: CASSLPNRGYSNQPQHF. The full variable domain, rest sourced from reference TRBV7-8 and TRBJ1-5, is GAGVSQSPRYKVAKRGQDVALRCDPISGHVSLFWYQQALGQGPEFLTYFQNEAQLDKSGLPSDRFFAERPEGSVSTLKIQRTQQEDSAVYLCASSLPNRGYSNQPQHFGDGTRLSIL.